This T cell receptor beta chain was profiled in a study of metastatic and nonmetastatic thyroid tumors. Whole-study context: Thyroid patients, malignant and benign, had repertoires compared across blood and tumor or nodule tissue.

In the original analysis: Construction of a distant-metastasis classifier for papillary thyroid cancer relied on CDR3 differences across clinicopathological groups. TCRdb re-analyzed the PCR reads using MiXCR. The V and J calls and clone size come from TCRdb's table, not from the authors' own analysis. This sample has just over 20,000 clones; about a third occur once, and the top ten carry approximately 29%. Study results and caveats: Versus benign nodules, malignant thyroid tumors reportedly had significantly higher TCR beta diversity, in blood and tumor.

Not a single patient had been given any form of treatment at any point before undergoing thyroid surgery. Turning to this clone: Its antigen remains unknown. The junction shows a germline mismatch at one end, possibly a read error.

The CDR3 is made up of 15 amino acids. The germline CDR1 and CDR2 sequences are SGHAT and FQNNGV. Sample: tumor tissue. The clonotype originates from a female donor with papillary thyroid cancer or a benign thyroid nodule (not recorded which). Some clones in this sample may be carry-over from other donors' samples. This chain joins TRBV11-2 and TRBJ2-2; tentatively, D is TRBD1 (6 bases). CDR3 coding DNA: TGTGCCAACAGCTTACAGGGACCAGACACCGGGGAGCTGTTTTTT. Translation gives CANSLQGPDTGELFF. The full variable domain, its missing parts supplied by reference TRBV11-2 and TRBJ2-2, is EAGVAQSPRYKIIEKRQSVAFWCNPISGHATLYWYQQILGQGPKLLIQFQNNGVVDDSQLPKDRFSAERLKGVDSTLKIQPAKLEDSAVYLCANSLQGPDTGELFFGEGSRLTVL.